This T cell receptor beta chain appears in the sequencing data of a study of cytomegalovirus exposure and HLA in healthy donors. This CDR3 has 15 residues. The V end was cut by 2 bases, the J end by 5 bases, with 12 bases between. Germline values: CDR1 WNHNN, CDR2 SYGVQD (reference sequence). This clone has only a few counts. The PCR contained 60 Vbeta and 13 Jbeta primers. Profiled with immunoSEQ multiplex PCR; TCRdb holds only in-frame clones, not every one. The sample records roughly 200,000 clones, about 13% being singletons. The receptor was derived from a man in his forties or fifties in good health and CMV-seropositive. The V call is TRBV10-1, the J call TRBJ2-2, with D perhaps TRBD1 (8 bases). The sequenced sample consisted of PBMCs. The CDR3: CASSEGQGGTGELFF. CDR3 nucleotide sequence: TGCGCCAGCAGTGAGGGACAGGGAGGGACCGGGGAGCTGTTTTTT.